The 21 T cell receptor beta chains below were found in one sample sequenced in a study of regulatory T cells in long-lasting Graves disease. The TCR beta library used iRepertoire HTBI primers with Arm-PCR amplification of CDR3. Using its own MiXCR run on the multiplex PCR reads, TCRdb lists one record per CDR3 protein. In the table there are approximately 230,000 distinct CDR3 sequences, 15% to 20% of which are singletons. Time point denoted: newly diagnosed GD, antithyroid drugs for less than 3 months. Extracted RNA from PBMCs served as the source of the TCR library. Specimen: peripheral blood mononuclear cells (PBMCs), collected at new diagnosis, from a patient treated with antithyroid drugs. The receptors were sampled from a female donor with Graves disease.

The sample holds many counts of this clonotype. This chain uses TRBV19 with TRBJ1-4; TRBD1 might be the D (5 bases). The length of the CDR3 is 14 residues. Germline V lookup: CDR1 LNHDA, CDR2 SQIVND (reference sequence). With 3 bases removed from V and 7 bases from J, the gap between germline ends came to 12 bases. CDR3 nucleotides: TGTGCCAGTAGTATTCAGGGAGAGGTTGAAAAACTGTTTTTT. Translation gives CASSIQGEVEKLFF.

CDR3 sequence reads: CASSLEVGLSYEQYF. The CDR3 nucleotides read TGTGCCAGCAGCTTAGAGGTTGGACTCTCCTACGAGCAGTACTTC. The chain joins TRBV7-9 to TRBJ2-7; TRBD2 is a possible D gene (5 bases). V shed 1 base and J shed 0 bases, with 10 bases lying between them. The V gene's germline CDR1 is SEHNR and CDR2 FQNEAQ (reference sequence). The CDR3 has 15 residues.

The chain links TRBV10-3 to TRBJ2-2; the D gene is possibly TRBD1 (6 bases). Trimming pared 8 bases from V and 0 bases from J, leaving 7 bases between. Germline lookup yields CDR1 ENHRY and CDR2 SYGVKD. The CDR3 covers 13 residues. DNA for the CDR3: TGTGCCATCGCAGGGGCGAACACCGGGGAGCTGTTTTTT. Protein product: CAIAGANTGELFF.

This clonotype has ten or more counts. The V gene is TRBV19, the J gene TRBJ2-1, with D maybe TRBD1 (7 bases). The CDR3 covers 13 residues. The germline V and J ends were trimmed by 5 bases and 7 bases, with 12 bases remaining between them. CDR1 is LNHDA and CDR2 is SQIVND in the germline V gene (reference sequence). Written as DNA, the CDR3 is TGTGCCAGTAGTTGGCAGGGGGGAAATGAGCAGTTCTTC. Residues: CASSWQGGNEQFF.

This clonotype has a handful of counts. This likely comes from a read error, as the CDR3 has no conserved phenylalanine or tryptophan at its end. J is TRBJ2-1 and V is TRBV7-9; 9 positions match TRBD2. Losses at the gene ends were 6 bases for V and 4 bases for J; bases not matched to a gene: 10. The CDR3 loop spans 16 amino acids. Per germline, CDR1 SEHNR and CDR2 FQNEAQ (reference sequence). In DNA, the CDR3 is TGTGCCAGCAGTTCAGCCCGGGCGGGAGGGTACAATGAGCAGTTCCTC. As protein: CASSSARAGGYNEQFL.

The V gene is TRBV12-3 or TRBV12-4, the J gene TRBJ2-3; possibly TRBD1 or TRBD2 for D (6 bases each). V dropped 2 bases and J dropped 5 bases, with 14 bases sitting between them. The CDR3 consists of 15 residues. In DNA, the CDR3 is TGTGCCAGCAGTTTAATGTTAGGGGGGTTAGATACGCAGTATTTT. Residues: CASSLMLGGLDTQYF.

This clonotype has a count of ten or more. The V and J genes are TRBV24-1 and TRBJ2-5; D perhaps matches TRBD2 (5 bases). The V and J ends lost 1 base and 5 bases respectively, with 10 bases between them. The CDR3 sequence is 14 residues long. Germline V gene sequence: CDR1 KGHDR, CDR2 SFDVKD. CDR3 protein: CATSDLAETETQYF. CDR3 nucleotide sequence: TGTGCCACCAGTGATTTAGCGGAGACGGAGACCCAGTACTTC.

V usage is TRBV14 and J usage is TRBJ2-1; 7 positions match TRBD2. This CDR3 region has 14 residues. Germline trimming cut 6 bases from V and 10 bases from J; bases unmatched to any gene: 12. Germline V gene sequence: CDR1 SGHDN, CDR2 FVKESK. The CDR3 protein is CASRSSGVGWEQFF. CDR3 DNA sequence: TGTGCCAGCAGGTCGAGCGGGGTGGGGTGGGAGCAGTTCTTC.

This clonotype was counted ten times or more. V is TRBV30 and J is TRBJ1-5; D is perhaps TRBD1 (5 bases). The length of the CDR3 is 15 residues. The germline CDR1 and CDR2 sequences are GTSNPN and SVGIG (reference sequence). V was clipped by 0 bases and J by 0 bases, with 9 bases between them. The CDR3 here is CAWSVGVFSNQPQHF. In nucleotides, the CDR3 is TGTGCCTGGAGTGTAGGGGTGTTTAGCAATCAGCCCCAGCATTTT.

This clonotype was seen repeatedly, ten times or more. V usage is TRBV11-2 and J usage is TRBJ1-1; tentative D call: TRBD1 (6 bases). Trimming pared 5 bases from V and 7 bases from J, leaving 20 bases between. The CDR3 loop spans 15 amino acids. Germline assignment: CDR1 SGHAT and CDR2 FQNNGV. CDR3 bases: TGTGCCAGCAGCCCGTTGGGACACGGAAAGGATGAAGCTTTCTTT. Translating gives CASSPLGHGKDEAFF.

The sample holds many counts of this clonotype. This chain connects TRBV18 to TRBJ2-5; 9 bases line up with TRBD1. Germline CDR1 reads KGHSH; CDR2 reads LQKENI. This CDR3 comprises 18 residues. V shed 1 base and J 5 bases; nucleotides not matched to a gene: 14. CDR3: CASSPLTGTGSVRETQYF. The CDR3 nucleotides read TGTGCCAGCTCACCACTCACCGGGACAGGGAGCGTAAGGGAGACCCAGTACTTC.

The sample holds many counts of this clonotype. The V call is TRBV6-2 or TRBV6-3, the J call TRBJ2-3; TRBD1 aligns across 7 bases. The trim removed 2 bases at V and 2 bases at J, leaving 1 base unmatched. CDR1 is MNHEY and CDR2 is SVGEGT in the germline V gene. CDR3 length: 14 amino acids. The CDR3 sequence: CASSYRGPTDTQYF. The CDR3 DNA follows: TGTGCCAGCAGTTACAGGGGGCCCACAGATACGCAGTATTTT.

This clonotype was seen a few times. The J gene is TRBJ1-5, the V gene TRBV6-1; D is unresolved. The germline V and J ends were trimmed by 7 bases and 4 bases, with 8 bases remaining between them. This CDR3 is built from 12 residues. Germline V lookup: CDR1 MNHNS, CDR2 SASEGT. The CDR3 spells CASNSGNQPQHF. CDR3 nucleotides: TGTGCCAGCAATTCTGGAAATCAGCCCCAGCATTTT.

This clonotype has a count of ten or more. The rearrangement joins TRBV20-1 to TRBJ1-2; 9 nucleotides line up with TRBD1. The germline V gene encodes CDR1 DFQATT and CDR2 SNEGSKA (reference sequence). V shed 6 bases, J shed 7 bases, and the junction held 15 bases outside the gene matches. The CDR3 totals 15 residues. DNA of the CDR3: TGCAGTGCCCGAAATCCGGTGGACAGGGGAGGTGGCTACACCTTC. Translated, it gives CSARNPVDRGGGYTF.

There are many counts of this clonotype. V is TRBV6-1 and J is TRBJ2-7; 12 positions match TRBD2. Germline V gene lookup returns CDR1 MNHNS and CDR2 SASEGT. This CDR3 has 17 residues. With 4 bases clipped from V and 6 bases from J, the junction kept 13 bases outside the gene matches. Here the CDR3 DNA reads TGTGCCAGCAGTGCCGGGACTAGCGGGCTAAACCCCTTCGAGCAGTACTTC. Translated: CASSAGTSGLNPFEQYF.

This clonotype was seen ten or more times. This chain joins TRBV7-9 and TRBJ2-5, with D unclear. CDR1 and CDR2 (germline): SEHNR, FQNEAQ (reference sequence). The CDR3 has 15 residues. V dropped 1 base and J dropped 2 bases, with 11 bases sitting between them. CDR3 loop: CASSLGLTPQETQYF. The DNA of the CDR3 is TGTGCCAGCAGCTTAGGATTGACACCGCAAGAGACCCAGTACTTC.

This clonotype was seen repeatedly, ten times or more. The CDR3 DNA sequence: TGCAGTGCTAGAGAGCCTAGCGGGAGGAATGAGCAGTTCTTC. It is translated as CSAREPSGRNEQFF. This sequence joins TRBV20-1 and TRBJ2-1; 11 nucleotides line up with TRBD2. The CDR3 loop spans 14 amino acids. V trimming: 0 bases; J trimming: 7 bases; junction bases outside the gene matches: 2. The germline CDR1 and CDR2 sequences are DFQATT and SNEGSKA (reference sequence).

Comment on this clonotype: The junction and the germline gene differ at one end; a read error may be behind it. The rearrangement links TRBV20-1 to TRBJ2-1; possibly TRBD1 or TRBD2 for D (5 bases each). The length of the CDR3 is 17 residues. Per the germline V gene, CDR1 is DFQATT and CDR2 is SNEGSKA (reference sequence). The CDR3 nucleotides are TGCGGTGCTAGAGAACATACCGGGGCACAACCCGGGAATGAGCAGTTCTTC. This sequence encodes CGAREHTGAQPGNEQFF.

This clonotype was counted many times. The rearrangement links TRBV5-5 to TRBJ2-5; TRBD1 agrees at 7 bases. The CDR3 spans 15 residues. CDR1 is SGHKS, CDR2 YYEKEE, per germline (reference sequence). Germline trimming cut 5 bases from V and 3 bases from J; bases unmatched to any gene: 10. CDR3 in amino acids: CASREPGTEEETQYF. DNA of the CDR3: TGTGCCAGCAGGGAACCCGGGACAGAGGAAGAGACCCAGTACTTC. Drawing the rest from reference TRBV5-5 and TRBJ2-5, the complete variable domain is DAGVTQSPTHLIKTRGQQVTLRCSPISGHKSVSWYQQVLGQGPQFIFQYYEKEERGRGNFPDRFSARQFPNYSSELNVNALLLGDSALYLCASREPGTEEETQYFGPGTRLLVL.

This clonotype was counted ten times or more. The V and J genes are TRBV13 and TRBJ1-6; D not resolved. CDR1 is PRHDT, CDR2 FYEKMQ, per germline (reference sequence). This CDR3 has 14 residues. V gave up 5 bases and J gave up 5 bases, with 10 bases separating them. CDR3 nucleotides: TGTGCCAGCAGCCCCCCGCTTAATAATTCACCCCTCCACTTT. It specifies CASSPPLNNSPLHF.

This clonotype was seen repeatedly, ten times or more. This rearrangement joins TRBV5-4 to TRBJ2-1, with 7 nucleotides matching TRBD2. The V gene end was trimmed by 4 bases and the J gene end by 7 bases; junction bases not matched to a gene: 17. Germline CDR1 reads SGHNT; CDR2 reads YYREEE (reference sequence). CDR3 length: 17 amino acids. The CDR3 loop is CASSPGPSMAGVNEQFF. The CDR3 DNA reads as TGTGCCAGCAGCCCGGGACCGTCGATGGCGGGAGTTAATGAGCAGTTCTTC. The full variable domain, in which reference TRBV5-4 and TRBJ2-1 provide the parts outside the CDR3, is ETGVTQSPTHLIKTRGQQVTLRCSSQSGHNTVSWYQQALGQGPQFIFQYYREEENGRGNFPPRFSGLQFPNYSSELNVNALELDDSALYLCASSPGPSMAGVNEQFFGPGTRLTVL.